The count of the clone carrying this T cell receptor (beta chain) is one. What it binds is not known. The authors ran the immunoSEQ assay, v3.0, at survey level. Some clones are missing from TCRdb's copy, which holds only in-frame ones; the method was immunoSEQ multiplex PCR. Here the sample spans tens of thousands of clones, around 85% being singletons. V lost 0 bases to trimming and J lost 1 base, with 10 bases between them. Germline V gene data show CDR1 as SGDLS and CDR2 as YYNGEE. The CDR3 sequence is 15 residues long. This entry belongs to a study of long-term antiretroviral therapy in people with HIV. Findings of the study overall: HIV repertoires spanned narrower CDR3 length ranges than controls. Post-ART, diversity grew, though it stayed under transplant donor control levels. Pre-ART expanded TRB clones stayed dominant throughout, though often decreasing after ART. Neither ART adherence, viral resistance nor therapy changes were documented.

The clonotype comes from a man in his forties with HIV. The sequences come from unsorted PBMCs, collected 3 years after starting antiretroviral therapy. The V call is TRBV9, the J call TRBJ1-1; no firm D call. As DNA, the CDR3 is TGTGCCAGCAGCGTAGAAGCAGTCGCGAACACTGAAGCTTTCTTT. Protein: CASSVEAVANTEAFF.